This passage covers 28 T cell receptor beta chains from one sample sequenced in a study of shared clonotypes between healthy human individuals. Sequenced by immunoSEQ multiplex PCR; TCRdb stores in-frame clones only, minus some. The table shows roughly 300,000 clones, with more than 60% occurring only once. Sequencing was done on a sample of memory CD4+ T cells sorted from blood. The sample's subset: CD45RA-negative fraction. These receptors were taken from a man aged 25-45 years in good health.

V gene TRBV11-2 combines with J gene TRBJ1-1; no clear D. Per the germline V gene, CDR1 is SGHAT and CDR2 is FQNNGV. V was trimmed by 3 bases and J by 1 base, leaving 9 bases between them. The length of the CDR3 is 14 residues. This CDR3 reads CASSFLFKNTEAFF. The CDR3 region has the DNA TGTGCCAGCAGCTTCCTTTTTAAGAACACTGAAGCTTTCTTT.

The chain links TRBV28 to TRBJ1-5; tentatively, D is TRBD1 (6 bases). This CDR3 is built from 15 residues. The V end was cut by 3 bases, the J end by 2 bases, with 11 bases between. The V gene's germline CDR1 is MDHEN and CDR2 SYDVKM. The CDR3 here is CASSFGGGGNQPQHF. The CDR3, as DNA: TGTGCCAGCAGTTTTGGGGGCGGTGGCAATCAGCCCCAGCATTTT.

This clone showed up many times. This rearrangement joins TRBV2 to TRBJ1-1; D is unclear. CDR3 length: 15 amino acids. V was clipped by 4 bases and J by 2 bases, with 14 bases between them. Per germline, CDR1 SNHLY and CDR2 FYNNEI. The DNA of the CDR3 is TGTGCCAGCAGTGGACCGGTGGCAGCTAACACTGAAGCTTTCTTT. Translating gives CASSGPVAANTEAFF.

The chain has TRBV28 and TRBJ1-2, with D hard to call. V was cut by 5 bases and J by 0 bases, with 7 bases left in between. The CDR3 consists of 13 residues. Germline V lookup: CDR1 MDHEN, CDR2 SYDVKM. The CDR3 coding sequence is TGTGCCAGCAGTCAGACTTCTAACTATGGCTACACCTTC. Its protein is CASSQTSNYGYTF.

This clone was recorded a few times. This chain connects TRBV5-6 to TRBJ2-1; either TRBD1 or TRBD2 may supply D (5 bases each). This CDR3 contains 11 residues. The germline V and J ends were trimmed by 1 base and 13 bases, with 9 bases remaining between them. Germline V lookup: CDR1 SGHDT, CDR2 YYEEEE. The CDR3 loop is CASSLLGTQFF. Here the CDR3 DNA reads TGTGCCAGCAGCTTGCTGGGGACCCAGTTCTTC.

This chain uses TRBV18 with TRBJ2-7; a weak D match, TRBD2 (6 bases). V was trimmed by 2 bases and J by 5 bases, leaving 10 bases between them. CDR3 length: 13 residues. The germline CDR1 and CDR2 sequences are KGHSH and LQKENI. DNA for the CDR3: TGTGCCAGCTCACCATCGGGAGCGAACGAGCAGTACTTC. Translation gives CASSPSGANEQYF.

A word on this clone: The identical CDR3 is also encoded by other nucleotide sequences in the sample. CDR3 sequence: CASSQGRAGELFF. CDR3 DNA: TGTGCCAGCAGCCAAGGGCGTGCAGGGGAACTGTTTTTT. The genes are TRBV14 and TRBJ1-4, with TRBD1 as a possible D gene (6 bases). Per the germline V gene, CDR1 is SGHDN and CDR2 is FVKESK. This CDR3 is built from 13 residues. Trimming shortened V by 1 base and J by 12 bases, and 12 bases separated the two germline ends.

The chain combines TRBV7-9 with TRBJ2-1, with a tentative D call TRBD1 (6 bases). This CDR3 spans 16 amino acids. Germline CDR1 and CDR2: SEHNR and FQNEAQ (reference sequence). Trimming pared 4 bases from V and 0 bases from J, leaving 13 bases between. For the CDR3, the DNA is TGTGCCAGCAGCTCACTGACAGGCCACTCCTACAATGAGCAGTTCTTC. Protein sequence: CASSSLTGHSYNEQFF.

This clone has a single count. The chain has TRBV7-2 and TRBJ2-2, with TRBD1 matching over 9 bases. The ends lost 0 bases at V and 2 bases at J; junction bases unmatched: 1. CDR3 length: 16 residues. Germline CDR1 is SGHTA and CDR2 is FQGNSA. CDR3 protein: CASSLAGQGNTGELFF. The CDR3 nucleotides read TGTGCCAGCAGCTTAGCGGGACAGGGAAACACCGGGGAGCTGTTTTTT.

The DNA of the CDR3 is TGTGCCAGCAGCTTGGACCCTAGCGGGAGGGCGGGCGGCTACAATGAGCAGTTCTTC. This gives the protein CASSLDPSGRAGGYNEQFF. The chain links TRBV5-4 to TRBJ2-1; TRBD2 agrees at 12 bases. V shed 0 bases and J 3 bases; nucleotides not matched to a gene: 10. The CDR3 loop spans 19 amino acids. CDR1 and CDR2 from the germline V gene are SGHNT and YYREEE (reference sequence).

This chain joins TRBV28 and TRBJ2-7, with 8 bases aligning to TRBD1. Germline V gene lookup returns CDR1 MDHEN and CDR2 SYDVKM. Germline trimming cut 7 bases from V and 1 base from J; bases unmatched to any gene: 3. The CDR3 has 13 residues. The CDR3 DNA reads TGTGCCAGCATAGGGACAGGATCCTACGAGCAGTACTTC. Translating gives CASIGTGSYEQYF.

This clone occurred once. The chain links TRBV7-2 to TRBJ2-3; 8 bases align to TRBD2. The CDR3 spans 15 residues. The V gene's germline CDR1 is SGHTA and CDR2 FQGNSA. Trimming took 5 bases from V and 4 from J; bases not matched to a gene: 8. This CDR3 reads CASSRPGLGPDTQYF. DNA for the CDR3: TGTGCCAGCAGCCGTCCGGGACTAGGTCCAGATACGCAGTATTTT. The full variable domain, with the rest looked up from reference TRBV7-2 and TRBJ2-3, is GAGVSQSPSNKVTEKGKDVELRCDPISGHTALYWYRQSLGQGLEFLIYFQGNSAPDKSGLPSDRFSAERTGGSVSTLTIQRTQQEDSAVYLCASSRPGLGPDTQYFGPGTRLTVL.

As to this clone: Relative to the germline gene, one junction end is altered; a read error may explain this. V and J are TRBV7-7 and TRBJ2-2, with TRBD1 matching 7 bases. Germline CDR1 reads SSHAT; CDR2 reads FNYEAQ (reference sequence). The CDR3 runs to 15 residues. The CDR3 coding sequence is TGTGCTAGCAGCCCCTATACAGGGGACACCGGGGAGCTGTTTTTT. As protein: CASSPYTGDTGELFF.

The chain employs TRBV5-4 and TRBJ1-2; D gene uncertain. The germline V gene has CDR1 SGHNT and CDR2 YYREEE (reference sequence). The V end was cut by 2 bases, the J end by 3 bases, with 11 bases between. This CDR3 has 14 residues. The CDR3 bases are TGTGCCAGCAGCTTAGGACCTTTCGACTATGGCTACACCTTC. Encoded protein: CASSLGPFDYGYTF. The whole variable domain, remainder taken from reference TRBV5-4 and TRBJ1-2, is ETGVTQSPTHLIKTRGQQVTLRCSSQSGHNTVSWYQQALGQGPQFIFQYYREEENGRGNFPPRFSGLQFPNYSSELNVNALELDDSALYLCASSLGPFDYGYTFGSGTRLTVV.

This sequence joins TRBV18 and TRBJ1-6; no firm D call. The CDR3 totals 15 residues. CDR1 is KGHSH, CDR2 LQKENI, per germline. Trimming left V 5 bases short and J 9 bases short, with 17 bases between. The CDR3 protein is CASSTRTGEGSPLHF. The CDR3 DNA reads TGTGCCAGCTCAACCCGGACCGGAGAGGGTTCACCCCTCCACTTT.

Comment on this clone: A much larger clone differs from this one at a single base, so this may be a read error. CDR3 DNA sequence: TGTGCCAGCAGCCGGGACAGGGGACGCACAGATACGCAGTATTTT. It encodes CASSRDRGRTDTQYF. The genes are TRBV7-2 and TRBJ2-3; 10 nucleotides match TRBD1. CDR1 is SGHTA, CDR2 FQGNSA, per germline. This CDR3 contains 15 residues. J gave up 1 base and V 5 bases, and 3 bases lay outside the gene matches.

CDR3 bases: TGCGCCAGCAGCCAGGCCGCCGGACAGGGCTATGGCTACACCTTC. This translates into CASSQAAGQGYGYTF. The chain recombines TRBV4-1 with TRBJ1-2; 8 nucleotides match TRBD1. The CDR3 sequence is 15 residues long. The germline V gene encodes CDR1 MGHRA and CDR2 YSYEKL. The V segment lost 3 bases and the J segment 4 bases; nucleotides outside the gene matches: 7.

This chain uses TRBV2 with TRBJ2-5, with D tentatively TRBD1 (6 bases). CDR1 is SNHLY and CDR2 is FYNNEI in the germline V gene. The CDR3 is 13 amino acids. Trimming removed 4 bases at V and 5 bases at J, with 11 bases between. This CDR3 is CASSGGLRETQYF. CDR3 nucleotide sequence: TGTGCCAGCAGTGGGGGGCTAAGGGAGACCCAGTACTTC.

The chain employs TRBV7-8 and TRBJ2-7; D gene unclear. V shed 1 base and J shed 3 bases, with 7 bases lying between them. The CDR3 extends over 13 amino acids. Germline V gene data show CDR1 as SGHVS and CDR2 as FQNEAQ. CDR3 sequence reads: CASSLVDIYEQYF. The CDR3 bases are TGTGCCAGCAGCTTAGTCGACATCTACGAGCAGTACTTC.

This clone was detected a few times. The chain joins TRBV10-3 to TRBJ2-1; perhaps TRBD2 as D (5 bases). Trimming stripped 3 bases from V and 8 bases from J, with 17 bases between. The CDR3 contains 15 residues. The germline V gene encodes CDR1 ENHRY and CDR2 SYGVKD. The CDR3 bases are TGTGCCATCAGTGACCTATTGGGGAGAGGTTATGAGCAGTTCTTC. Residues: CAISDLLGRGYEQFF.

This clone was seen once. V is TRBV25-1 and J is TRBJ2-5; weak D call: TRBD1 (5 bases). The V gene's germline CDR1 is MGHDK and CDR2 SYGVNS. Trimming took off 2 bases at V and 1 base at J, with 8 bases between the two ends. CDR3 size: 14 residues. CDR3 in DNA: TGTGCCAGCAGTGAACACAGGCCCCAAGAGACCCAGTACTTC. Translating it yields CASSEHRPQETQYF.

CDR3 region: CASGLARTRDNIQYF. The CDR3 nucleotides are TGTGCTAGTGGTTTGGCTCGGACCCGGGACAACATTCAGTACTTC. The chain joins TRBV12-5 to TRBJ2-4; D is tentatively TRBD1 or TRBD2 (5 bases each). Deletions cut 1 base from V and 7 bases from J, with 14 bases between. From germline, CDR1 is LGHNT and CDR2 FRNRAP. This CDR3 is 15 amino acids long.

The chain couples TRBV28 to TRBJ1-1; maybe TRBD1 (5 bases). The V gene lost 7 bases and the J gene lost 1 base, with 16 bases spanning the gap. This CDR3 has 15 amino acids. Per the germline V gene, CDR1 is MDHEN and CDR2 is SYDVKM. The CDR3, as DNA: TGTGCCAGCACCCCTTCGGGACGCCAGAACACTGAAGCTTTCTTT. This codes for CASTPSGRQNTEAFF.

The chain carries TRBV29-1 and TRBJ2-1; a possible D gene is TRBD2 (5 bases). The germline V and J ends were trimmed by 3 bases and 4 bases, with 10 bases remaining between them. The CDR3 consists of 13 residues. CDR1 is SQVTM and CDR2 is ANQGSEA in the germline V gene. This CDR3 is CSVEGSFYNEQFF. The CDR3 nucleotides are TGCAGCGTTGAGGGGAGCTTTTACAATGAGCAGTTCTTC.

V usage is TRBV4-3 and J usage is TRBJ1-4; tentative D call: TRBD1 (6 bases). The CDR3 loop spans 16 amino acids. Germline CDR1 LGHNA, CDR2 YSLEER. V dropped 0 bases and J dropped 8 bases, with 16 bases sitting between them. The CDR3 DNA sequence: TGCGCCAGCAGCCAAGAATACCGGGGGCGCGGGGAAAAACTGTTTTTT. As protein: CASSQEYRGRGEKLFF.

J is TRBJ1-2 and V is TRBV7-6; no reliable D call. V lost 5 bases and J 3 bases, leaving 7 bases between the germline ends. The CDR3 length is 12 residues. Looked up from germline, CDR1 is SGHVS and CDR2 is FNYEAQ. The chain's CDR3 is CASSNRDYGYTF. CDR3 nucleotide sequence: TGTGCCAGCAGCAACCGGGACTATGGCTACACCTTC.

The chain couples TRBV10-3 to TRBJ1-5, with D hard to call. This CDR3 has 14 amino acids. The V and J ends lost 0 bases and 4 bases respectively, with 7 bases between them. The germline CDR1 and CDR2 sequences are ENHRY and SYGVKD. The CDR3 DNA reads as TGTGCCATCAGTGAGTCGCAACAGAATCAGCCCCAGCATTTT. It codes for CAISESQQNQPQHF.

The chain couples TRBV5-4 to TRBJ2-1; no definite D call. The CDR3 has 15 amino acids. In germline, CDR1 is SGHNT, CDR2 YYREEE (reference sequence). Trimming cost V 5 bases and J 0 bases, with 12 bases left between them. The CDR3 reads CASSPPVSSYNEQFF. DNA of the CDR3: TGTGCCAGCAGTCCTCCCGTGAGCTCCTACAATGAGCAGTTCTTC.